This TCR beta chain was found in a study of blood T cell repertoires in COVID-19. Study in general: PBMCs, B-cell-depleted T cells, or T cells provided the cDNA or gDNA that made up the material.

Those enrolled in Seattle joined during active infection and were followed longitudinally afterward. V was pared by 5 bases and J by 2 bases, with 5 bases of the junction left unmatched. Germline values: CDR1 SGHTA, CDR2 FQGTGA. This CDR3 spans 15 amino acids. In the study's own analysis: Nucleated cell counts were estimated from reference gene primer amplification. Clones were read by immunoSEQ multiplex PCR, and TCRdb kept only the in-frame ones, dropping some. Clone size and the V and J calls come from that table; the DNA yielded D and trimming. The sample shows 100,000 to 150,000 clones, roughly 92% of them seen only once.

This clonotype was obtained from a man aged 45-60 years with COVID-19, enrolled during active disease. Material for sequencing was peripheral blood. The chain is built from TRBV7-3 and TRBJ2-1; 8 bases map to TRBD2. CDR3: CASSPSAGAYNEQFF. In DNA form, the CDR3 reads TGTGCCAGCAGCCCCTCAGCGGGGGCCTACAATGAGCAGTTCTTC.